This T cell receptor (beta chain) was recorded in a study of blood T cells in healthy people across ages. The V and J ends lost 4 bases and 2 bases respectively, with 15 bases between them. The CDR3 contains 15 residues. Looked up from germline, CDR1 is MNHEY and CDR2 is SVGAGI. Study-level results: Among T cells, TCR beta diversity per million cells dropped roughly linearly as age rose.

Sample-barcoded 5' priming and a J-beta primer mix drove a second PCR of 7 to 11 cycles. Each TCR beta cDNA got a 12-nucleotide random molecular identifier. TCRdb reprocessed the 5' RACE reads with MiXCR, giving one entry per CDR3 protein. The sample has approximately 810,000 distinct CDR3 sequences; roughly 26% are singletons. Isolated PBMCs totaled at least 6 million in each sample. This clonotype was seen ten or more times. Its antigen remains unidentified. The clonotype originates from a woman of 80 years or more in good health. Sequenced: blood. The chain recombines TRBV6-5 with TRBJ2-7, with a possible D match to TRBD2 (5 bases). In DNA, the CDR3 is TGTGCCAGCAGTTCCGGACGGGATCGTCCCTACGAGCAGTACTTC. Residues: CASSSGRDRPYEQYF.